These 22 T cell receptor beta chains were sequenced from one sample in a study of blood T cell repertoires in COVID-19. Produced via immunoSEQ multiplex PCR; TCRdb's table is partial and in-frame only. The data show under 250,000 clones, roughly 88% seen once. Input material: peripheral blood. The receptors stem from a man aged 45 to 65 with COVID-19, enrolled during active disease.

The chain is built from TRBV6-4 and TRBJ1-1; 10 positions agree with TRBD1. V was pared by 6 bases and J by 4 bases, with 5 bases of the junction left unmatched. Germline CDR1 reads MRHNA; CDR2 reads SNTAGT. This CDR3 contains 14 residues. The CDR3 loop is CASSPDRGSTEAFF. The CDR3, as DNA: TGTGCCAGCAGCCCGGACAGGGGGAGCACTGAAGCTTTCTTT.

V and J are TRBV7-9 and TRBJ2-2; tentatively, D is TRBD2 (5 bases). Trimming cost V 2 bases and J 0 bases, with 7 bases left between them. The length of the CDR3 is 15 residues. Looked up from germline, CDR1 is SEHNR and CDR2 is FQNEAQ (reference sequence). CDR3: CASSLLASNTGELFF. For the CDR3, the DNA is TGTGCCAGCAGCTTACTAGCTTCGAACACCGGGGAGCTGTTTTTT.

This chain joins TRBV10-3 and TRBJ2-2; 10 nucleotides match TRBD2. This CDR3 is built from 15 residues. Germline CDR1 ENHRY, CDR2 SYGVKD. The V and J ends lost 6 bases and 2 bases, in that order; junction bases with no gene match: 3. CDR3 coding DNA: TGTGCCATCAGAGGGACTAGCGCCAACACCGGGGAGCTGTTTTTT. This translates into CAIRGTSANTGELFF.

V gene TRBV5-1 combines with J gene TRBJ2-3; D unclear. V lost 5 bases, J lost 0 bases, and 16 bases lay in between. The CDR3 totals 16 residues. Germline-derived CDR1 and CDR2 are SGHRS and YFSETQ. CDR3 in DNA: TGCGCCAGCAGTTCCAGAACGAAACCTAGCACAGATACGCAGTATTTT. This translates into CASSSRTKPSTDTQYF.

J is TRBJ2-7 and V is TRBV2, with TRBD2 identical over 10 bases. Germline assignment: CDR1 SNHLY and CDR2 FYNNEI. The CDR3 runs 14 residues. V was clipped by 9 bases and J by 6 bases; unmatched bases: 11. CDR3 nucleotides: TGTGCCAGTAAGCGGGAGGGCCTATCCCGCGAGCAGTACTTC. It yields the protein CASKREGLSREQYF.

The CDR3 DNA follows: TGTGCCACCAGTGGAAATAGCGCGTACAATGAGCAGTTCTTC. This encodes CATSGNSAYNEQFF. The V gene is TRBV24-1, the J gene TRBJ2-1; D is possibly TRBD2 (5 bases). CDR3 length: 14 amino acids. Deletions cut 5 bases from V and 4 bases from J, with 11 bases between. Germline CDR1 and CDR2: KGHDR and SFDVKD.

The chain employs TRBV9 and TRBJ2-7; TRBD2 matches at 11 bases. The germline gives CDR1 SGDLS, CDR2 YYNGEE. The CDR3 sequence is 15 residues long. Trimming removed 0 bases from V and 4 bases from J; junction bases left unmatched: 3. CDR3 nucleotides: TGTGCCAGCAGCGTAGGTGGGACTAGCGGTTACGAGCAGTACTTC. This sequence encodes CASSVGGTSGYEQYF.

The V call is TRBV5-1, the J call TRBJ2-1, with 12 bases that match TRBD2. CDR1 is SGHRS, CDR2 YFSETQ, per germline. Trimming removed 0 bases from V and 0 bases from J; junction bases left unmatched: 7. This CDR3 has 19 amino acids. The CDR3 DNA is TGCGCCAGCAGCTTGGTGCTAGCGGGGGGGCCGGGCTCCTACAATGAGCAGTTCTTC. This encodes CASSLVLAGGPGSYNEQFF.

V and J are TRBV19 and TRBJ2-3, with 10 nucleotides matching TRBD1. Trimming at V came to 3 bases and at J to 5 bases, leaving 5 bases not matched to a gene. In germline, CDR1 is LNHDA, CDR2 SQIVND (reference sequence). The CDR3 is 15 amino acids. As DNA, the CDR3 is TGTGCCAGTAGTATTCGACAGGGGGCTAAAGATACGCAGTATTTT. Its protein product is CASSIRQGAKDTQYF.

The chain combines TRBV3-1 (or the pseudogene TRBV3-2) with TRBJ2-1; 7 nucleotides agree with TRBD2. Germline loops: CDR1 LGHDT, CDR2 YNNKEL (reference sequence). The trim removed 0 bases at V and 7 bases at J, leaving 9 bases unmatched. The CDR3 runs to 16 residues. This chain's CDR3 is CASSQDLARGINEQFF. The CDR3 DNA reads as TGTGCCAGCAGCCAAGATTTAGCGCGGGGGATAAATGAGCAGTTCTTC.

The chain is built from TRBV6-6 and TRBJ2-7; 8 bases are a match to TRBD1. V was clipped by 5 bases and J by 2 bases; unmatched bases: 5. Per germline, CDR1 MNHNY and CDR2 SVGAGI (reference sequence). The CDR3 contains 14 residues. The CDR3 loop is CASSRQGTTYEQYF. The CDR3 DNA reads as TGTGCCAGCAGTAGACAGGGGACCACCTACGAGCAGTACTTC.

In this sample, this clone turned up once. The chain recombines TRBV2 with TRBJ2-7, with a possible D match to TRBD2 (6 bases). The CDR3 covers 10 residues. Germline CDR1 reads SNHLY; CDR2 reads FYNNEI. V lost 5 bases, J lost 10 bases, and 9 bases lay in between. The CDR3 coding sequence is TGTGCCAGCAGTTTTACTAGCCAGTACTTC. It yields the protein CASSFTSQYF.

The chain combines TRBV27 with TRBJ2-3, with 12 bases aligning to TRBD1. The V and J ends lost 3 bases and 5 bases, in that order; junction bases with no gene match: 21. Germline V gives CDR1 MNHEY, CDR2 SMNVEV (reference sequence). The CDR3 has 21 amino acids. The CDR3 DNA reads as TGTGCCAGCAGTTTTAGCCCGTGGGAAAAGAGGGACAGGGGGCTTATAGATACGCAGTATTTT. Protein product: CASSFSPWEKRDRGLIDTQYF.

This clone is a singleton in its sample. This sequence joins TRBV6-5 and TRBJ2-2; TRBD2 matches at 12 bases. With V trimmed by 8 bases and J by 5 bases, 3 bases remained unmatched. The CDR3 runs to 14 residues. The V gene's germline CDR1 is MNHEY and CDR2 SVGAGI. The DNA of the CDR3 is TGTGCCAGCCGCCTAGCGGGAGGGACCGGGGAGCTGTTTTTT. Its protein is CASRLAGGTGELFF.

In DNA, the CDR3 is TGTGCCAGCTCACCACGGGGGGACTCTGGGGCCAACGTCCTGACTTTC. This codes for CASSPRGDSGANVLTF. V usage is TRBV18 and J usage is TRBJ2-6; D perhaps matches TRBD2 (6 bases). CDR1 and CDR2 from the germline V gene are KGHSH and LQKENI. CDR3 length equals 16 residues. V was cut by 1 base and J by 0 bases, with 7 bases left in between.

This chain connects TRBV6-5 to TRBJ1-2; a possible D gene is TRBD1 (5 bases). V was pared by 2 bases and J by 5 bases, with 9 bases between. The CDR3 consists of 13 residues. Germline values: CDR1 MNHEY, CDR2 SVGAGI. CDR3 coding DNA: TGTGCCAGCAGTTACCCGGGGGGGTATGGCTACACCTTC. As protein: CASSYPGGYGYTF.

The rearrangement uses TRBV19 and TRBJ2-2; 14 bases match TRBD2. The CDR3 length is 14 residues. Germline assignment: CDR1 LNHDA and CDR2 SQIVND (reference sequence). Trimming took 7 bases from V and 7 from J; bases not matched to a gene: 2. In DNA form, the CDR3 reads TGTGCCAGTACCGGACTAGCGGGGGGCGGGGAGCTGTTTTTT. Translated, it gives CASTGLAGGGELFF.

The chain recombines TRBV28 with TRBJ2-2, with D possibly matching TRBD1 (5 bases). The CDR3 contains 15 residues. Looked up from germline, CDR1 is MDHEN and CDR2 is SYDVKM. Trimming shortened V by 6 bases and J by 4 bases, and 15 bases separated the two germline ends. CDR3 protein: CASSTTGHTTGELFF. For the CDR3, the DNA is TGTGCCAGCAGCACTACCGGACATACCACCGGGGAGCTGTTTTTT.

The chain employs TRBV12-3 or TRBV12-4 and TRBJ2-3, with 10 nucleotides matching TRBD2. This CDR3 spans 13 amino acids. The V gene end was trimmed by 3 bases and the J gene end by 11 bases; junction bases not matched to a gene: 5. The CDR3 sequence is CASSFASGRVQYF. CDR3 sequence (DNA): TGTGCCAGCAGTTTCGCTAGCGGGAGAGTGCAGTATTTT.

V gene TRBV27 combines with J gene TRBJ2-7; maybe TRBD2 (6 bases). CDR3 length: 13 amino acids. Trimming left V 8 bases short and J 6 bases short, with 17 bases between. Germline CDR1 reads MNHEY; CDR2 reads SMNVEV (reference sequence). In DNA, the CDR3 is TGTGCCAGCTCCCCGGAGGGATTGCGCGAGCAGTACTTC. Its protein is CASSPEGLREQYF.

In its sample, this clone was seen once. This chain links TRBV6-7 with TRBJ2-3; the match to TRBD2 covers 8 bases. TRBV6-7 is identified as an open reading frame with a role that is uncertain. The CDR3 has 18 amino acids. After removal of 4 bases from V and 2 bases from J, the junction contained 14 bases not matched to a gene. This CDR3 reads CASSCKPNGLAATDTQYF. The CDR3 DNA reads as TGTGCCAGCAGTTGCAAACCCAACGGACTAGCTGCCACAGATACGCAGTATTTT.

The chain recombines TRBV12-3 or TRBV12-4 with TRBJ1-4, with 9 bases matching TRBD1. After removal of 10 bases from V and 4 bases from J, the junction contained 1 base not matched to a gene. The CDR3 spans 12 residues. CDR3 DNA sequence: TGTGCCACGGGACAGGGTAATGAAAAACTGTTTTTT. Translation gives CATGQGNEKLFF.